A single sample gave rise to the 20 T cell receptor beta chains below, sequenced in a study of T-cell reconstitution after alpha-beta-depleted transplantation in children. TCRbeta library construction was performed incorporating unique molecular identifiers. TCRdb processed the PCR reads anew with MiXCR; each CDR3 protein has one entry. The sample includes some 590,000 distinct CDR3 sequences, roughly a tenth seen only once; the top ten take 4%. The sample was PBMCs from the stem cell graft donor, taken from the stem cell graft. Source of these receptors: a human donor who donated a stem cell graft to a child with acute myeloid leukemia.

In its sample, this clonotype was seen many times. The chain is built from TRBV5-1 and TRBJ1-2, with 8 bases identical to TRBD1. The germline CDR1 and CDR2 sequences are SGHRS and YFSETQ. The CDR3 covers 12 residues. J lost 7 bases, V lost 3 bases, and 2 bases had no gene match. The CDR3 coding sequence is TGCGCCAGCAGCTCAGGGGGCGGTGGCTACACCTTC. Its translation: CASSSGGGGYTF.

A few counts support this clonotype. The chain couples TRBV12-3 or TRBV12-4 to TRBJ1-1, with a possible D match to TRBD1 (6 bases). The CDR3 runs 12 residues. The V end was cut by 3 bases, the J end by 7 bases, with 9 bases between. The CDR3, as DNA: TGTGCCAGCAGTTTGGGGGACATTGAAGCTTTCTTT. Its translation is CASSLGDIEAFF.

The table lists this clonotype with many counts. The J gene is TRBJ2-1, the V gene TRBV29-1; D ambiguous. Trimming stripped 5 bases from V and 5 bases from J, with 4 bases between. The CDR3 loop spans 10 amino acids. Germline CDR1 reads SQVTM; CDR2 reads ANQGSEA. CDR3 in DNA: TGCAGCGTTTCGAACAATGAGCAGTTCTTC. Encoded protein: CSVSNNEQFF.

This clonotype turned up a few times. The CDR3 DNA is TGCGCCAGCAGCCAAGACTGGACTAGCGTAAAGACCCAGTACTTC. Translation gives CASSQDWTSVKTQYF. The chain joins TRBV4-3 to TRBJ2-5; TRBD2 agrees at 9 bases. The germline V gene encodes CDR1 LGHNA and CDR2 YSLEER. The CDR3 has 15 residues. After removal of 0 bases from V and 6 bases from J, the junction contained 5 bases not matched to a gene.

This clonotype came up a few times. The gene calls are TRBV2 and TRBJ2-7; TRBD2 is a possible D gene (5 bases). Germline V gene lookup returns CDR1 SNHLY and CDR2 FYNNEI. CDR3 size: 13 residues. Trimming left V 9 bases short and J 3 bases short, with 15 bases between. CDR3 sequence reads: CASQAGFGYEQYF. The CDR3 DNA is TGTGCCAGTCAGGCGGGTTTCGGCTACGAGCAGTACTTC.

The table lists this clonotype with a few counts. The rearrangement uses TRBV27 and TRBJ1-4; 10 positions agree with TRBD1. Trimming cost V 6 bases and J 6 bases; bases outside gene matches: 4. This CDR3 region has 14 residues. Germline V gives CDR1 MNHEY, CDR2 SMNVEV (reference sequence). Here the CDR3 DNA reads TGTGCCAGCAGCCGGGACAGGGGCGATGAAAAACTGTTTTTT. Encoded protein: CASSRDRGDEKLFF.

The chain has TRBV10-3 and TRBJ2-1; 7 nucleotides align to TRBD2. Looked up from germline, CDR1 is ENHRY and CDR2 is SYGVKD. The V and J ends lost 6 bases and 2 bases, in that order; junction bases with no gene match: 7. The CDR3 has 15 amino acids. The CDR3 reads CAIRSTSQAYNEQFF. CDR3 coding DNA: TGTGCCATCAGATCGACTAGCCAGGCCTACAATGAGCAGTTCTTC.

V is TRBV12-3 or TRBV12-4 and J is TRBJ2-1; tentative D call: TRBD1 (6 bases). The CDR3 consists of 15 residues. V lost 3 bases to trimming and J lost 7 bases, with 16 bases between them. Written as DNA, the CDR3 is TGTGCCAGCAGTTTCACCGCGACAGGTCGAAATGAGCAGTTCTTC. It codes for CASSFTATGRNEQFF.

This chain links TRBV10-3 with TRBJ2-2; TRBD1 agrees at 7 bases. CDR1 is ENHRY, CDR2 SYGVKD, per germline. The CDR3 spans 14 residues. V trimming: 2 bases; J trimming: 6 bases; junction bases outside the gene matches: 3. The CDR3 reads CAISEDRVAGELFF. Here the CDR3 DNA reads TGTGCCATCAGTGAGGACAGGGTGGCCGGGGAGCTGTTTTTT.

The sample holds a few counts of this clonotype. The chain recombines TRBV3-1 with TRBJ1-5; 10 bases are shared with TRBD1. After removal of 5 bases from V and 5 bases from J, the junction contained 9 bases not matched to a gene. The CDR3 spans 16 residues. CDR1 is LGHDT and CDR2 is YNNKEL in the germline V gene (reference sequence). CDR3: CASSARDRGSDQPQHF. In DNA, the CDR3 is TGTGCCAGCAGCGCCCGGGACAGGGGTTCAGATCAGCCCCAGCATTTT.

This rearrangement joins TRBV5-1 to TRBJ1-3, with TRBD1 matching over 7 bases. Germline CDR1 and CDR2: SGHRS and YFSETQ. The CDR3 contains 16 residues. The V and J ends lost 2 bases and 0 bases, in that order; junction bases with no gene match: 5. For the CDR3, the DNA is TGCGCCAGCAGCTTAGGGACAGTCGTCTCTGGAAACACCATATATTTT. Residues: CASSLGTVVSGNTIYF.

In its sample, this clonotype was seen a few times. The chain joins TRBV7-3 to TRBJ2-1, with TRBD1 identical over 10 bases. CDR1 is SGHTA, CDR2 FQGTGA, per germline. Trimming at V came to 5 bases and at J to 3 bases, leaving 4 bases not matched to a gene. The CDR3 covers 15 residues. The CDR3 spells CASSRGQGGYNEQFF. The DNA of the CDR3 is TGTGCCAGCAGCCGCGGACAGGGGGGCTACAATGAGCAGTTCTTC.

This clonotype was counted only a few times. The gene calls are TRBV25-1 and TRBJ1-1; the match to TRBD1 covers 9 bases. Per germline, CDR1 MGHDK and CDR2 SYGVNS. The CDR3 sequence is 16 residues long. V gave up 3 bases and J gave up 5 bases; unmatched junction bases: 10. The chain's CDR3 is CASSDAGTGRRTEAFF. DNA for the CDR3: TGTGCCAGCAGTGATGCCGGGACAGGGAGGCGGACTGAAGCTTTCTTT.

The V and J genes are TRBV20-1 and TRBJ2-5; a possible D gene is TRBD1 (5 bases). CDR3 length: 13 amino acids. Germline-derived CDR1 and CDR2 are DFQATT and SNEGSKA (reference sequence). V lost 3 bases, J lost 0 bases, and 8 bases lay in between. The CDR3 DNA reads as TGCAGTGCTAGCCCAGGGCACCAAGAGACCCAGTACTTC. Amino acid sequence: CSASPGHQETQYF.

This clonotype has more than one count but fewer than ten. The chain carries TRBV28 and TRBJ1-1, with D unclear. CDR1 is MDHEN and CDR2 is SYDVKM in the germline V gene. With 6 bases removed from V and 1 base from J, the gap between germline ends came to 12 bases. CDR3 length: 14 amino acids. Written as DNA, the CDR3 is TGTGCCAGCAGGGCGTTACTCCAGAACACTGAAGCTTTCTTT. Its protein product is CASRALLQNTEAFF.

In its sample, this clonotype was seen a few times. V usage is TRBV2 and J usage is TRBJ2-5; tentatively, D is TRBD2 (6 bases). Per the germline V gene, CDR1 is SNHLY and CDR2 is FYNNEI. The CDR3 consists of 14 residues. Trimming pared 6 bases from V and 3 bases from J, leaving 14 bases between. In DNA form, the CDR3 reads TGTGCCAGCAGCGGCGGGACTCCTAAAGAGACCCAGTACTTC. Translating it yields CASSGGTPKETQYF. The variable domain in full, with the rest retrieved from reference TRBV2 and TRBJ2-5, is EPEVTQTPSHQVTQMGQEVILRCVPISNHLYFYWYRQILGQKVEFLVSFYNNEISEKSEIFDDQFSVERPDGSNFTLKIRSTKLEDSAMYFCASSGGTPKETQYFGPGTRLLVL.

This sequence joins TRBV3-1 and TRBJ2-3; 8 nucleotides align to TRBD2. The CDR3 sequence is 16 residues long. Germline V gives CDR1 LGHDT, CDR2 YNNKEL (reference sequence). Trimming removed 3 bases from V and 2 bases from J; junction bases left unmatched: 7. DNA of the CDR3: TGTGCCAGCAGCCATAGGACGGGAGGGTACACAGATACGCAGTATTTT. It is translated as CASSHRTGGYTDTQYF.

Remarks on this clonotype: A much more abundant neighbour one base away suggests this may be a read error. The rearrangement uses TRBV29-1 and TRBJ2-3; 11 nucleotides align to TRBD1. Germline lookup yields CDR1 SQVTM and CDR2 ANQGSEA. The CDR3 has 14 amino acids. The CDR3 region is CSVVRTGGTDRQYF. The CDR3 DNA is TGCAGCGTTGTGAGGACAGGGGGCACAGATAGGCAGTATTTT.

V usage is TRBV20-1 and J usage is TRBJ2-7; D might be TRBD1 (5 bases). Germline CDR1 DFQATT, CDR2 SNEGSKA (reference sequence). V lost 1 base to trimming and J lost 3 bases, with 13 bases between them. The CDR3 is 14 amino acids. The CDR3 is CSARVAGNIYEQYF. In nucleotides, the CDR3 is TGCAGTGCTAGAGTCGCAGGGAATATCTACGAGCAGTACTTC.

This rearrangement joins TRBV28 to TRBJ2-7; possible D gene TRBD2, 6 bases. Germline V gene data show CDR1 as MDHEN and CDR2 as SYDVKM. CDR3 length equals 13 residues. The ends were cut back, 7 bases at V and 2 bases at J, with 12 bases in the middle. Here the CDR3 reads CASIGTSPYEQYF. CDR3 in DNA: TGTGCCAGCATCGGTACTAGCCCCTACGAGCAGTACTTC.